The clone carrying this T cell receptor beta chain has a count of ten or more. Regions amplified from RNA transcripts were the TCR beta CDR3 regions. An initial round of RT-PCR targeting the TCR CDR3 relied on the HTBI primer set. TCRdb reprocessed the multiplex PCR reads with MiXCR, giving one entry per CDR3 protein. The sample includes 400,000 or so distinct CDR3 sequences, about 14% seen only once; the top ten take around 20%. Germline CDR1 SNHLY, CDR2 FYNNEI. The CDR3 extends over 13 amino acids. With 10 bases removed from V and 5 bases from J, the gap between germline ends came to 17 bases. The data are from a study of T cells in Graves' hyperthyroidism and ophthalmopathy. Disease duration was under 3 months in the ophthalmopathy patients, who also had a Clinical Activity Score of at least 3 and a NOSPECS grade of at least 4. The study excluded patients with uncontrolled infection, other autoimmune disease, pregnancy or lactation. Diagnosis rested on symptoms, serum thyroxine and TRAb, thyroid ultrasound, and orbital computed tomography.

The sequenced sample was blood. This TCR was sampled from a woman aged 25 to 45 with Graves' ophthalmopathy. V gene TRBV2 combines with J gene TRBJ1-1; D not certain. CDR3 amino acids: CATNRAGRTEAFF. For the CDR3, the DNA is TGTGCCACAAACCGGGCCGGTCGGACTGAAGCTTTCTTT.